This TCR beta chain was obtained from a study of T-cell memory formation after mild COVID-19. Study-wide context: TCR clusters showed largely donor specificity. General study results and limits: Later expanders leaned CD4+, whereas clones that contracted between day 15 and 85 were balanced CD4/CD8. Mainly CM and EM harbored the contracting CD4+ clones; mainly EMRA harbored the CD8+ ones.

Worth noting for this clonotype: Its antigen is still unknown.

Barcoded TCR alpha and TCR beta cDNA libraries with UMIs came from 5'RACE using constant-segment primers. TCRdb ran MiXCR on the 5' RACE reads and lists one entry per CDR3 protein. Of approximately 210,000 distinct CDR3 sequences in the sample, approximately 16% are singletons; the top ten hold 2.4%. V was trimmed by 7 bases and J by 8 bases, leaving 15 bases between them. This CDR3 is 13 amino acids long. CDR1 ENHRY and CDR2 SYGVKD come from the germline V gene. The sequencing sample was made of PBMCs or a T cell subset sorted from them (not recorded which). The sequence came from an adult woman who had mild COVID-19 (a few samples of this study predate the infection). Cell type and time point are not known. The chain couples TRBV10-3 to TRBJ2-1; D gene ambiguous. The CDR3 coding sequence is TGTGCCATCACCAAGGACCTCGACCATGAGCAGTTCTTC. Its translation: CAITKDLDHEQFF.